The clone carrying this TCR beta chain came up many times. What it recognizes is unknown. These data come from a study of CD8 T cells in ankylosing spondylitis. Study results and caveats: Made up of eight highly homologous variants, a TCR beta motif appeared characteristic of ankylosing spondylitis blood. A subset of motif variants has previously been described in the synovial fluid and blood of reactive arthritis.

Making use of molecular barcodes, quantitative 5'-RACE generated TCR beta libraries. From the 5' RACE reads, TCRdb called clonotypes with MiXCR, one entry per CDR3 protein. The sample includes some 130,000 distinct CDR3 sequences, around 7.9% of them seen just once. The sequenced sample consisted of blood, either unsorted or a sorted T cell fraction (not recorded which). This TCR derives from a female donor with ankylosing spondylitis or in good health (not recorded which).

The CDR3 loop is CASSPGPHYGYTF. CDR3 coding DNA: TGTGCCAGCAGCCCGGGTCCACACTATGGCTACACCTTC. The chain has TRBV3-1 and TRBJ1-2; D is uncertain. The V gene's germline CDR1 is LGHDT and CDR2 YNNKEL (reference sequence). The CDR3 has 13 amino acids. Trimming took 4 bases from V and 3 from J, leaving 9 bases between them.